What follows describes a single TCR beta chain. Its antigen is undetermined. One end of the junction does not line up with germline, which may come from a read error. The template was RNA from unsorted bulk tissue. Donors were chemotherapy-naive, newly diagnosed lung cancer surgical patients in China, August–late 2014. CDR1 is MGHRA and CDR2 is YSYEKL in the germline V gene. This CDR3 spans 16 amino acids. The sample is drawn from a study of tumor and adjacent non-tumor tissue in lung cancer. Study context: There were 11 to 12 adenocarcinoma, a couple of squamous cell carcinoma and 1 small cell lung cancer cases. Each sample yielded roughly 4 million productive TCRbeta reads on average. Broader study findings: Significantly higher TCR diversity was found in tumor than normal lung.

Three rounds of nested PCR, following a modified ARM-PCR protocol, produced the TCRbeta library. TCRdb used MiXCR to reprocess the multiplex PCR reads, holding one entry per CDR3 protein. The sample holds under 140,000 distinct CDR3 sequences; approximately 87% are singletons and the top ten take about 22%. The genes are TRBV4-1 and TRBJ1-4; weak D call: TRBD1 (6 bases). The receptor was isolated from a man between 70 and 80 years old with non-small cell lung cancer. Material: lung tumor tissue. The DNA of the CDR3 is TGCGCCGGCAGCCAGATAGGGGGGCAGGGGAGCGAAAAACCGTTTTTT. Protein: CAGSQIGGQGSEKPFF.